These T cell receptor beta chains were read from a single sample in a study of a mutant IDH1 vaccine in newly diagnosed glioma. TCRdb's copy holds only in-frame clones and misses some; the assay was immunoSEQ multiplex PCR. The table lists 80,000 to 100,000 clones, about four fifths of them singletons. The sequenced sample was PBMCs, obtained from a glioma patient treated with radiotherapy, temozolomide or both. These receptors came from a middle-aged man with glioma. Some clones in this sample may be carry-over from other donors' samples. Both conserved end residues are part of each CDR3. Each record gives: J gene, V gene, clone size, D gene, CDR3 protein, CDR3 DNA. A D gene is named only where the DNA matches it firmly. Clone size is shown for a subset of rows, as once, few, many or a class of expanded clone.

j_call: TRBJ2-3
v_call: TRBV15
clone_size: -
d_call: TRBD2
cdr3_aa: CATSKQLAGGADTQYF
cdr3_nt: TGTGCCACCAGCAAACAACTAGCGGGGGGGGCAGATACGCAGTATTTT

j_call: TRBJ2-5
v_call: TRBV5-1
clone_size: -
d_call: TRBD2
cdr3_aa: CASSFAPRTSGGAGQETQYF
cdr3_nt: TGCGCCAGCAGCTTCGCCCCGAGGACTAGCGGGGGGGCGGGCCAAGAGACCCAGTACTTC

j_call: TRBJ1-1
v_call: TRBV6-5
clone_size: -
d_call: TRBD1
cdr3_aa: CASSYSGTGGTEAFF
cdr3_nt: TGTGCCAGCAGTTACTCGGGGACAGGGGGTACTGAAGCTTTCTTT

j_call: TRBJ2-6
v_call: TRBV12-1
clone_size: -
d_call: -
cdr3_aa: CASSFQGRASGCSGANVLTF
cdr3_nt: TGTGCCAGCAGCTTTCAGGGGAGGGCTAGCGGGTGCTCTGGGGCCAACGTCCTGACTTTC

j_call: TRBJ1-1
v_call: TRBV29-1
clone_size: few
d_call: TRBD1
cdr3_aa: CSVTGSNTEAFF
cdr3_nt: TGCAGCGTGACAGGGAGTAACACTGAAGCTTTCTTT

j_call: TRBJ1-5
v_call: TRBV4-1
clone_size: once
d_call: TRBD1
cdr3_aa: CASSQIWENRDRGRNQPQHF
cdr3_nt: TGCGCCAGCAGCCAAATATGGGAAAACCGGGACAGGGGTCGAAATCAGCCCCAGCATTTT

j_call: TRBJ1-5
v_call: TRBV4-1
clone_size: -
d_call: -
cdr3_aa: CASSQDRGANQPQHF
cdr3_nt: TGCGCCAGCAGCCAAGATAGGGGGGCGAATCAGCCCCAGCATTTT

j_call: TRBJ2-3
v_call: TRBV27
clone_size: -
d_call: -
cdr3_aa: CASSFTWRDTQYF
cdr3_nt: TGTGCCAGCAGTTTTACGTGGAGAGATACGCAGTATTTT

j_call: TRBJ1-4
v_call: TRBV2
clone_size: once
d_call: -
cdr3_aa: CASSGTQANEKLFF
cdr3_nt: TGTGCCAGCAGCGGGACTCAGGCTAATGAAAAACTGTTTTTT

j_call: TRBJ2-1
v_call: TRBV4-1
clone_size: -
d_call: TRBD1
cdr3_aa: CASSPGQGARHEQFF
cdr3_nt: TGCGCCAGCAGCCCGGGACAGGGGGCGAGGCATGAGCAGTTCTTC

j_call: TRBJ1-4
v_call: TRBV27
clone_size: -
d_call: -
cdr3_aa: CASSNRGGQEKLFF
cdr3_nt: TGTGCCAGCAGTAATCGCGGGGGGCAAGAAAAACTGTTTTTT

j_call: TRBJ1-6
v_call: TRBV19
clone_size: -
d_call: TRBD1
cdr3_aa: CASNRSGTGARNSPLHF
cdr3_nt: TGTGCCAGTAACCGATCCGGGACAGGGGCCCGAAATTCACCCCTCCACTTT

j_call: TRBJ2-7
v_call: TRBV2
clone_size: -
d_call: TRBD1
cdr3_aa: CASLRDRGIDEQYF
cdr3_nt: TGTGCCAGCCTCCGGGACAGGGGCATCGACGAGCAGTACTTC

j_call: TRBJ2-5
v_call: TRBV7-8
clone_size: -
d_call: TRBD1
cdr3_aa: CASNYRGPQETQYF
cdr3_nt: TGTGCCAGCAACTACAGGGGCCCACAAGAGACCCAGTACTTC

j_call: TRBJ1-2
v_call: TRBV5-6
clone_size: -
d_call: -
cdr3_aa: CASTPRGGKIYGYTF
cdr3_nt: TGTGCCAGCACCCCCCGGGGAGGGAAAATCTATGGCTACACCTTC

j_call: TRBJ2-2
v_call: TRBV4-2
clone_size: -
d_call: -
cdr3_aa: CASSHTTTGELFF
cdr3_nt: TGTGCCAGCAGCCACACTACCACCGGGGAGCTGTTTTTT

j_call: TRBJ1-1
v_call: TRBV5-1
clone_size: -
d_call: TRBD1
cdr3_aa: CASSPQGEYTEAFF
cdr3_nt: TGCGCCAGCAGCCCACAGGGGGAGTACACTGAAGCTTTCTTT

j_call: TRBJ1-6
v_call: TRBV30
clone_size: few
d_call: -
cdr3_aa: CAWSLGVGRSPLHF
cdr3_nt: TGTGCCTGGAGTCTCGGGGTCGGTCGGTCACCCCTCCACTTT

j_call: TRBJ1-2
v_call: TRBV19
clone_size: -
d_call: -
cdr3_aa: CASRGLHLTYTF
cdr3_nt: TGTGCCAGTAGAGGGTTACATCTTACCTACACCTTC

j_call: TRBJ2-7
v_call: TRBV5-4
clone_size: once
d_call: -
cdr3_aa: CASSQGGRPYEQYF
cdr3_nt: TGTGCCAGCAGCCAGGGGGGCCGACCCTACGAGCAGTACTTC

j_call: TRBJ2-3
v_call: TRBV29-1
clone_size: once
d_call: -
cdr3_aa: CSVAREGPLGRTQYF
cdr3_nt: TGCAGCGTCGCACGCGAGGGCCCCTTGGGTAGGACGCAGTATTTT

j_call: TRBJ2-4
v_call: TRBV6-5
clone_size: -
d_call: -
cdr3_aa: CATAPRTAKNIQYF
cdr3_nt: TGTGCCACCGCCCCTAGGACGGCCAAAAACATTCAGTACTTC

j_call: TRBJ1-2
v_call: TRBV7-9
clone_size: few
d_call: -
cdr3_aa: CASSLAGGEVSYGYTF
cdr3_nt: TGTGCCAGCAGCTTAGCGGGAGGGGAAGTGTCCTATGGCTACACCTTC

j_call: TRBJ1-1
v_call: TRBV6-1
clone_size: -
d_call: -
cdr3_aa: CASSSAGRNTEAFF
cdr3_nt: TGTGCCAGCAGTAGCGCAGGGAGGAACACTGAAGCTTTCTTT